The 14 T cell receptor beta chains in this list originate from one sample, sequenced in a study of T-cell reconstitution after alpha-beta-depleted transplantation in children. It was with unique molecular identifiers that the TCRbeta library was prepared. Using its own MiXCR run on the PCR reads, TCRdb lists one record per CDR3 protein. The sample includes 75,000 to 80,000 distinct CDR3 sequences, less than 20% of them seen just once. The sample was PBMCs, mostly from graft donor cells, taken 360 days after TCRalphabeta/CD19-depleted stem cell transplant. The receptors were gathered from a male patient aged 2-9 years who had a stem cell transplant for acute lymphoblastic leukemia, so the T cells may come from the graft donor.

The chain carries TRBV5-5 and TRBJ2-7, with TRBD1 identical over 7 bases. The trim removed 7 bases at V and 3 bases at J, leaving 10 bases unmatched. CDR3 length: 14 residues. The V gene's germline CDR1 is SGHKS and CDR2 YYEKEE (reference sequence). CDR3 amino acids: CASGPDRVRYEQYF. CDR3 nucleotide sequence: TGTGCCAGCGGACCCGACAGGGTTCGCTACGAGCAGTACTTC.

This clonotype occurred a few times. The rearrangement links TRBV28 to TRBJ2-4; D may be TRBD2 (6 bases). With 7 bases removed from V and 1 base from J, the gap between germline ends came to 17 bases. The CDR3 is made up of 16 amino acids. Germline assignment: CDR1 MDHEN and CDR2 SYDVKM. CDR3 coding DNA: TGTGCCAGCATCGCGGGCGGGATGGGGGCCAAAAACATTCAGTACTTC. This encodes CASIAGGMGAKNIQYF. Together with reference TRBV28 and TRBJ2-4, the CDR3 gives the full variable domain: DVKVTQSSRYLVKRTGEKVFLECVQDMDHENMFWYRQDPGLGLRLIYFSYDVKMKEKGDIPEGYSVSREKKERFSLILESASTNQTSMYLCASIAGGMGAKNIQYFGAGTRLSVL.

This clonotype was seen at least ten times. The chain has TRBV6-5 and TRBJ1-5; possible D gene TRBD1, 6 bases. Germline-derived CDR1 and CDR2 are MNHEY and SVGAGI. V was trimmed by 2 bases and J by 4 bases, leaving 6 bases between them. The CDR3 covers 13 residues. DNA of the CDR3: TGTGCCAGCAGTTACCAGGGGAATCAGCCCCAGCATTTT. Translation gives CASSYQGNQPQHF.

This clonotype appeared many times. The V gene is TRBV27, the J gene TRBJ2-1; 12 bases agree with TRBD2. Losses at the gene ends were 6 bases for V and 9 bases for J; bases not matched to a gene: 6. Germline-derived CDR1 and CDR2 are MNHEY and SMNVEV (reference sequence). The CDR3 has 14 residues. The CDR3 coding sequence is TGTGCCAGCAGGAGACTAGCGGGAGTAACTGAGCAGTTCTTC. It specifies CASRRLAGVTEQFF.

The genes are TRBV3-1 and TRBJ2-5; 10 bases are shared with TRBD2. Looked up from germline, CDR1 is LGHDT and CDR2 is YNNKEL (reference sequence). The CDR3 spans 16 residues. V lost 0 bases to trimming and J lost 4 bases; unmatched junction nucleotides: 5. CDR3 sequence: CASSQELAGVRETQYF. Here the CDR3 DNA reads TGTGCCAGCAGCCAAGAGCTAGCGGGAGTGCGAGAGACCCAGTACTTC.

This CDR3 is CASSQGRLAYTDTQYF. In nucleotides, the CDR3 is TGCGCCAGCAGCCAAGGCCGGCTAGCGTACACAGATACGCAGTATTTT. The chain joins TRBV4-1 to TRBJ2-3; a weak D match, TRBD2 (6 bases). Germline V gives CDR1 MGHRA, CDR2 YSYEKL. The CDR3 is 16 residues long. Trimming took off 1 base at V and 2 bases at J, with 13 bases between the two ends.

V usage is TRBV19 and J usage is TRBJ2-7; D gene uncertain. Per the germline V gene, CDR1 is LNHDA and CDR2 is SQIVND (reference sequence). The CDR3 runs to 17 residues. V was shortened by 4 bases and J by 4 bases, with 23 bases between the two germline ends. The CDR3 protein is CASSTTHGEYGEYEQYF. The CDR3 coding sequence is TGTGCCAGTAGTACCACCCATGGGGAATACGGCGAATACGAGCAGTACTTC. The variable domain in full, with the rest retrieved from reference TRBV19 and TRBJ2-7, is DGGITQSPKYLFRKEGQNVTLSCEQNLNHDAMYWYRQDPGQGLRLIYYSQIVNDFQKGDIAEGYSVSREKKESFPLTVTSAQKNPTAFYLCASSTTHGEYGEYEQYFGPGTRLTVT.

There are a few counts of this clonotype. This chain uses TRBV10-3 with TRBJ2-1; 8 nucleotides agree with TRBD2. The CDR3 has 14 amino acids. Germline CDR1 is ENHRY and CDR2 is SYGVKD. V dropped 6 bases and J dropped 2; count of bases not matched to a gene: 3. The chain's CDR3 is CAISQLAAYNEQFF. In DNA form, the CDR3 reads TGTGCCATCAGCCAACTAGCGGCCTACAATGAGCAGTTCTTC.

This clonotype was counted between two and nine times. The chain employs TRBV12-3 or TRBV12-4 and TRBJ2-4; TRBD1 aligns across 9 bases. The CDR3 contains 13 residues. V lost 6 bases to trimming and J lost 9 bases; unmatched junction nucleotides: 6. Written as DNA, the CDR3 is TGTGCCAGCAGGGACAGGGGCGGAGGCATTCAGTACTTC. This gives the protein CASRDRGGGIQYF.

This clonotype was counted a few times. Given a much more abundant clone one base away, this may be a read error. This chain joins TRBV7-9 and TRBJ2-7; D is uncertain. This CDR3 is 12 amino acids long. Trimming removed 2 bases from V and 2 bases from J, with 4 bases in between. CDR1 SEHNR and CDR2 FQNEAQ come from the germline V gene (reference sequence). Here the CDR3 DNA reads TGTGCCAGCAGCTTAATGACCTACGAGCAGTACTTC. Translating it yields CASSLMTYEQYF. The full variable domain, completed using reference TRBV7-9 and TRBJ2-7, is DTGVSQNPRHKITKRGQNVTFRCDPISEHNRLYWYRQTLGQGPEFLTYFQNEAQLEKSRLLSDRFSAERPKGSFSTLEIQRTEQGDSAMYLCASSLMTYEQYFGPGTRLTVT.

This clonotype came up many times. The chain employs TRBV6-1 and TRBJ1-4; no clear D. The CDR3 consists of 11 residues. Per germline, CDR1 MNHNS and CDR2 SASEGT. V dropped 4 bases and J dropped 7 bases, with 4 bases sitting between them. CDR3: CASSGSEKLFF. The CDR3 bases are TGTGCCAGCAGTGGAAGTGAAAAACTGTTTTTT.

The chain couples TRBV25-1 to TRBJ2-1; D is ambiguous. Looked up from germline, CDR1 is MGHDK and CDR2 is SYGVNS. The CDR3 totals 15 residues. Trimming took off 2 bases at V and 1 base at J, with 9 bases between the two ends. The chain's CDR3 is CASSELGSSYNEQFF. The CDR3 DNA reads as TGTGCCAGCAGTGAACTAGGATCTTCCTACAATGAGCAGTTCTTC. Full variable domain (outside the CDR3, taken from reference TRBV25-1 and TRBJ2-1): EADIYQTPRYLVIGTGKKITLECSQTMGHDKMYWYQQDPGMELHLIHYSYGVNSTEKGDLSSESTVSRIRTEHFPLTLESARPSHTSQYLCASSELGSSYNEQFFGPGTRLTVL.

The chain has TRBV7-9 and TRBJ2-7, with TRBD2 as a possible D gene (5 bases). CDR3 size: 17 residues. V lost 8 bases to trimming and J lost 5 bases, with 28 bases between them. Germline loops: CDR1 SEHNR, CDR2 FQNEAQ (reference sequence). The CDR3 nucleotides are TGTGCCAGCGTATTAAAGACGGGATTAATGGATGGCGACGAGCAGTACTTC. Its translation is CASVLKTGLMDGDEQYF.

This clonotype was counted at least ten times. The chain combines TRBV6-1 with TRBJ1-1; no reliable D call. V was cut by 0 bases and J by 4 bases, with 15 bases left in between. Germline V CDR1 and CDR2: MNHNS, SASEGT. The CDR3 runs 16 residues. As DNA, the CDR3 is TGTGCCAGCAGTGAAGCCCCCCTAGGTTTCCGCACTGAAGCTTTCTTT. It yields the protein CASSEAPLGFRTEAFF.